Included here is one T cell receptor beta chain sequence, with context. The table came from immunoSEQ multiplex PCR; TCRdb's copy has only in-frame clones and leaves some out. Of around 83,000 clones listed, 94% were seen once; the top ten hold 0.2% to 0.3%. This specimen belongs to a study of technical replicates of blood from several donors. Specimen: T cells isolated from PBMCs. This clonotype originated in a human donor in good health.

In DNA, the CDR3 is TGCGCCAGCAGCCAAGAACGGGAGCCCCCAGATACGCAGTATTTT. This gives the protein CASSQEREPPDTQYF. This chain connects TRBV4-1 to TRBJ2-3, with a weak D call TRBD2 (6 bases). In germline, CDR1 is MGHRA, CDR2 YSYEKL. The V gene lost 0 bases and the J gene lost 4 bases, with 11 bases spanning the gap. The CDR3 sequence is 15 residues long.